The 11 T cell receptor beta chains presented below share a single source sample, sequenced in a study of cytomegalovirus exposure and HLA in healthy donors. The primer mix had 60 Vbeta and 13 Jbeta primers. The assay was immunoSEQ multiplex PCR, and TCRdb's table has in-frame clones only and misses some. The sample lists some 150,000 clones; roughly 80% were seen once. Sequencing was carried out using PBMCs. The receptors derive from a woman between 45 and 60 years old in good health and CMV-seronegative.

The chain is built from TRBV5-1 and TRBJ1-4; D is uncertain. Trimming removed 0 bases at V and 7 bases at J, with 13 bases between. Per germline, CDR1 SGHRS and CDR2 YFSETQ. The CDR3 consists of 15 residues. The CDR3 DNA reads TGCGCCAGCAGCTTGGCCTCAGGTAGAGCTGAAAAACTGTTTTTT. Residues: CASSLASGRAEKLFF.

The chain uses TRBV6-1 and TRBJ2-7; 10 bases map to TRBD1. The CDR3 has 14 residues. The germline V gene encodes CDR1 MNHNS and CDR2 SASEGT. Germline trimming cut 9 bases from V and 5 bases from J; bases unmatched to any gene: 10. The CDR3: CASRPGQGVNEQYF. DNA of the CDR3: TGTGCCAGTCGCCCAGGACAGGGGGTTAACGAGCAGTACTTC.

The chain combines TRBV7-2 with TRBJ2-1; D is perhaps TRBD2 (5 bases). Germline CDR1 SGHTA, CDR2 FQGNSA. Deletions cut 5 bases from V and 15 bases from J, with 23 bases between. This CDR3 region has 14 residues. The CDR3 nucleotides read TGTGCCAGCAGCCCACGGGGAGATAGGCTTATTGGGTTCTTC. Protein sequence: CASSPRGDRLIGFF.

This clone was counted a few times. An end of the junction differs from the germline gene, which may be a read error. The CDR3 region has the DNA TGCGCCAGCAGTTCCGTGGCAGCGAACGCCTTC. It codes for CASSSVAANAF. The V gene is TRBV23-1, the J gene TRBJ1-2, with D unresolved. TRBV23-1 is designated an ORF whose function remains uncertain. This CDR3 is 11 amino acids long.

This clone is a singleton in its sample. V and J are TRBV6-5 and TRBJ2-7; 13 bases match TRBD2. This CDR3 is built from 15 residues. Trimming at V came to 6 bases and at J to 2 bases, leaving 4 bases not matched to a gene. Germline lookup yields CDR1 MNHEY and CDR2 SVGAGI. CDR3 sequence: CASSGLAGDPYEQYF. The DNA of the CDR3 is TGTGCCAGCAGCGGACTAGCGGGAGACCCCTACGAGCAGTACTTC.

This rearrangement joins TRBV4-1 to TRBJ2-1, with D possibly being TRBD2 (5 bases). The CDR3 contains 18 residues. CDR1 and CDR2 (germline): MGHRA, YSYEKL. With 3 bases removed from V and 0 bases from J, the gap between germline ends came to 18 bases. This CDR3 is CASSQEALGPSSYNEQFF. As DNA, the CDR3 is TGCGCCAGCAGCCAGGAGGCCTTAGGGCCCTCCTCCTACAATGAGCAGTTCTTC.

V is TRBV28 and J is TRBJ2-7; the D gene is possibly TRBD1 (5 bases). From germline, CDR1 is MDHEN and CDR2 SYDVKM. This CDR3 comprises 14 residues. V lost 3 bases and J lost 2, with 11 bases in between. CDR3 region: CASSFRRVPYEQYF. DNA for the CDR3: TGTGCCAGCAGTTTTCGCAGGGTCCCCTACGAGCAGTACTTC.

V is TRBV30 and J is TRBJ2-5; D uncertain. This CDR3 contains 11 residues. The V and J ends lost 5 bases and 4 bases respectively, with 8 bases between them. The germline CDR1 and CDR2 sequences are GTSNPN and SVGIG (reference sequence). CDR3 region: CAWDTIETQYF. The CDR3 nucleotides read TGTGCCTGGGACACAATAGAGACCCAGTACTTC. Full variable domain (remainder filled in from reference TRBV30 and TRBJ2-5): SQTIHQWPATLVQPVGSPLSLECTVEGTSNPNLYWYRQAAGRGLQLLFYSVGIGQISSEVPQNLSASRPQDRQFILSSKKLLLSDSGFYLCAWDTIETQYFGPGTRLLVL.

This clone showed up just a few times. The chain couples TRBV9 to TRBJ2-2; TRBD2 matches 7 bases. Looked up from germline, CDR1 is SGDLS and CDR2 is YYNGEE. The CDR3 has 15 amino acids. J gave up 5 bases and V 2 bases, and 6 bases lay outside the gene matches. The CDR3, as DNA: TGTGCCAGCAGCGTTGGCGGGAGTGAGACCGGGGAGCTGTTTTTT. Translating gives CASSVGGSETGELFF.

In its sample, this clone was seen a few times. The genes are TRBV4-2 and TRBJ2-1; D possibly corresponds to TRBD2 (6 bases). There are 15 residues in the CDR3. Between the trimmed V and J ends, which lost 0 bases and 4 bases, there was a span of 10 bases. Germline V gene lookup returns CDR1 LGHNA and CDR2 YNFKEQ. The CDR3 bases are TGTGCCAGCAGCCAAGAGGAGACTAGTTACAATGAGCAGTTCTTC. Its translation: CASSQEETSYNEQFF.

This clone has only one observation. V and J are TRBV7-3 and TRBJ2-1; tentatively, D is TRBD2 (5 bases). CDR1 and CDR2 from the germline V gene are SGHTA and FQGTGA. V was cut by 4 bases and J by 9 bases, with 22 bases left in between. The CDR3 has 16 residues. The CDR3 loop reads CASSYHAEGARGEQFF. CDR3 DNA: TGTGCCAGCAGCTATCATGCCGAGGGCGCTCGGGGTGAGCAGTTCTTC. The variable domain in full, completed from reference TRBV7-3 and TRBJ2-1, reads GAGVSQTPSNKVTEKGKYVELRCDPISGHTALYWYRQSLGQGPEFLIYFQGTGAADDSGLPNDRFFAVRPEGSVSTLKIQRTERGDSAVYLCASSYHAEGARGEQFFGPGTRLTVL.